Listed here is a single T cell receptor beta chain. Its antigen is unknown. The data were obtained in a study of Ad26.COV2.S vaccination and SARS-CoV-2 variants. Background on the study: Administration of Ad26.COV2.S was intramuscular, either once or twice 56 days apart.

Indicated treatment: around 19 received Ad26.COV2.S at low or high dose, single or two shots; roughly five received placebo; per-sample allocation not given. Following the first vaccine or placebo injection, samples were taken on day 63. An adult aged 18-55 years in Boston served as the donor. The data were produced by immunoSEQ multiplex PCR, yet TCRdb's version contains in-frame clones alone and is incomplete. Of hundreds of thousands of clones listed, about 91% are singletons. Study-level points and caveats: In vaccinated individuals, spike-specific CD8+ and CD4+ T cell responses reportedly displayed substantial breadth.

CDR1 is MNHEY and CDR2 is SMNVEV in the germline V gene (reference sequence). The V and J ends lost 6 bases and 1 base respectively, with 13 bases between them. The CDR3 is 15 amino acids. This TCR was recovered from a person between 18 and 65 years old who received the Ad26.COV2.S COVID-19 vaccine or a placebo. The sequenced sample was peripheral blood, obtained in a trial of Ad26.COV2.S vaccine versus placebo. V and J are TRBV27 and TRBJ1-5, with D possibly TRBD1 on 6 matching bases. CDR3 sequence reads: CASRYTGTSNQPQHF. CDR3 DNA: TGTGCCAGCAGATACACAGGGACGAGCAATCAGCCCCAGCATTTT.